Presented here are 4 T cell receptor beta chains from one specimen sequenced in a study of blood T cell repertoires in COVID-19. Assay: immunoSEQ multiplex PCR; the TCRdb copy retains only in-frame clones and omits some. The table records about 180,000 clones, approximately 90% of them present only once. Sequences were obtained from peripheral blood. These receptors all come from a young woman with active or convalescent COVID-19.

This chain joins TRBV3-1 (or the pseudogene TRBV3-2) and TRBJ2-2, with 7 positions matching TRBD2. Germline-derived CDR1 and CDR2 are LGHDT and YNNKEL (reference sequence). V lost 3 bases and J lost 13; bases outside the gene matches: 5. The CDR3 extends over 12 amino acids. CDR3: CASSQRTRGLFF. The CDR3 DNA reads TGTGCCAGCAGCCAGAGGACTAGGGGGCTGTTTTTT.

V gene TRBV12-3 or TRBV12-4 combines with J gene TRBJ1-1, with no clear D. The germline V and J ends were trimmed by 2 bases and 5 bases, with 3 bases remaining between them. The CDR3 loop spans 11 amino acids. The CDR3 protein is CASSLSTEAFF. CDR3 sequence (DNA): TGTGCCAGCAGTTTATCTACTGAAGCTTTCTTT.

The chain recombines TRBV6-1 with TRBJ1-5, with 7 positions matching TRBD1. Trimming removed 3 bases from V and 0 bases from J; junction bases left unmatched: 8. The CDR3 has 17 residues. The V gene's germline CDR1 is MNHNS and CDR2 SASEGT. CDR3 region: CASSERQGDNSNQPQHF. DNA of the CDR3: TGTGCCAGCAGTGAGAGACAGGGAGATAATAGCAATCAGCCCCAGCATTTT.

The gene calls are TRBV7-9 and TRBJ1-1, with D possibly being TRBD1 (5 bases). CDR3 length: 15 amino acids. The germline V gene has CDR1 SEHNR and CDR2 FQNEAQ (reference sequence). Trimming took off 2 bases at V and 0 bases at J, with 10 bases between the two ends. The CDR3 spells CASSLSGSVNTEAFF. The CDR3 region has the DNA TGTGCCAGCAGCTTATCAGGGTCGGTGAACACTGAAGCTTTCTTT.